The rows below give T cell receptor beta chains drawn from one sample of a study of blood T cells in healthy people across ages. TCRdb reprocessed the 5' RACE reads with MiXCR, giving one entry per CDR3 protein. There are about 800,000 distinct CDR3 sequences in the sample; nearly 60% occur only once, and about 20% lies in the top ten. The sequencing input was blood. Receptors were obtained from a man under 40 in good health. CDR3s include the opening cysteine and the closing phenylalanine or tryptophan. Each record gives: D gene, clone size, V gene, J gene, CDR3 DNA, CDR3 protein. A D gene is named only where the DNA matches it firmly. Expanded clones are given a class, and other clones once, few, many or no size at all.

NA	NA	TRBV10-3	TRBJ2-1	TGTGCCATCATCGCCGGGACGGACTACAATGAGCAGTTCTTC	CAIIAGTDYNEQFF
NA	once	TRBV30	TRBJ2-3	TGTGCCTGGAGTCCAGCAGTGGCAGATACGCAGTATTTT	CAWSPAVADTQYF
TRBD2	NA	TRBV7-9	TRBJ2-5	TGTGCCACAGATCGGACTAGCGGGCGCCAAGAGACCCAGTACTTC	CATDRTSGRQETQYF
NA	NA	TRBV20-1	TRBJ2-5	TGCAGTGCTAGCCATCCCCGGGGGCCCTCCCAAGAGACCCAGTACTTC	CSASHPRGPSQETQYF
NA	NA	TRBV27	TRBJ2-5	TGTGCCAGCAGTTTGAGGGAAGGGGCAGAGACCCAGTACTTC	CASSLREGAETQYF
TRBD1	few	TRBV7-2	TRBJ2-7	TGTGCCAGCAGCGACCAGACGGGACAGACCATCTACGAGCAGTACTTC	CASSDQTGQTIYEQYF
NA	NA	TRBV20-1	TRBJ2-7	TGCAGTGCTAGAGTTTCAGGTCGTGAGCAGTACTTC	CSARVSGREQYF
NA	once	TRBV20-1	TRBJ2-1	TGCAGTGGGTATGGGATCAATGAGCAGTTCTTC	CSGYGINEQFF
TRBD2	NA	TRBV7-2	TRBJ2-1	TGTGCCAGCAGCTTAGCGCTAATAGCGGGAGGAGAGCAGTTCTTC	CASSLALIAGGEQFF
NA	NA	TRBV6-1	TRBJ2-1	TGTGCCAGCAGTGAAGTCGGGAATAACTACAATGAGCAGTTCTTC	CASSEVGNNYNEQFF
NA	few	TRBV3-1	TRBJ1-1	TGTGCCAGCAGCCAATCCGCCTGGGGCAGGGTGGCGACTGAAGCTTTCTTT	CASSQSAWGRVATEAFF
NA	NA	TRBV28	TRBJ2-7	TGTGCCAGCAGTTTACCCGGGACTTCATCCTACGAGCAGTACTTC	CASSLPGTSSYEQYF
NA	NA	TRBV20-1	TRBJ2-7	TGCAGTGCTAGAGTCCAGCCGAGGGGATGGTACGAGCAGTACTTC	CSARVQPRGWYEQYF